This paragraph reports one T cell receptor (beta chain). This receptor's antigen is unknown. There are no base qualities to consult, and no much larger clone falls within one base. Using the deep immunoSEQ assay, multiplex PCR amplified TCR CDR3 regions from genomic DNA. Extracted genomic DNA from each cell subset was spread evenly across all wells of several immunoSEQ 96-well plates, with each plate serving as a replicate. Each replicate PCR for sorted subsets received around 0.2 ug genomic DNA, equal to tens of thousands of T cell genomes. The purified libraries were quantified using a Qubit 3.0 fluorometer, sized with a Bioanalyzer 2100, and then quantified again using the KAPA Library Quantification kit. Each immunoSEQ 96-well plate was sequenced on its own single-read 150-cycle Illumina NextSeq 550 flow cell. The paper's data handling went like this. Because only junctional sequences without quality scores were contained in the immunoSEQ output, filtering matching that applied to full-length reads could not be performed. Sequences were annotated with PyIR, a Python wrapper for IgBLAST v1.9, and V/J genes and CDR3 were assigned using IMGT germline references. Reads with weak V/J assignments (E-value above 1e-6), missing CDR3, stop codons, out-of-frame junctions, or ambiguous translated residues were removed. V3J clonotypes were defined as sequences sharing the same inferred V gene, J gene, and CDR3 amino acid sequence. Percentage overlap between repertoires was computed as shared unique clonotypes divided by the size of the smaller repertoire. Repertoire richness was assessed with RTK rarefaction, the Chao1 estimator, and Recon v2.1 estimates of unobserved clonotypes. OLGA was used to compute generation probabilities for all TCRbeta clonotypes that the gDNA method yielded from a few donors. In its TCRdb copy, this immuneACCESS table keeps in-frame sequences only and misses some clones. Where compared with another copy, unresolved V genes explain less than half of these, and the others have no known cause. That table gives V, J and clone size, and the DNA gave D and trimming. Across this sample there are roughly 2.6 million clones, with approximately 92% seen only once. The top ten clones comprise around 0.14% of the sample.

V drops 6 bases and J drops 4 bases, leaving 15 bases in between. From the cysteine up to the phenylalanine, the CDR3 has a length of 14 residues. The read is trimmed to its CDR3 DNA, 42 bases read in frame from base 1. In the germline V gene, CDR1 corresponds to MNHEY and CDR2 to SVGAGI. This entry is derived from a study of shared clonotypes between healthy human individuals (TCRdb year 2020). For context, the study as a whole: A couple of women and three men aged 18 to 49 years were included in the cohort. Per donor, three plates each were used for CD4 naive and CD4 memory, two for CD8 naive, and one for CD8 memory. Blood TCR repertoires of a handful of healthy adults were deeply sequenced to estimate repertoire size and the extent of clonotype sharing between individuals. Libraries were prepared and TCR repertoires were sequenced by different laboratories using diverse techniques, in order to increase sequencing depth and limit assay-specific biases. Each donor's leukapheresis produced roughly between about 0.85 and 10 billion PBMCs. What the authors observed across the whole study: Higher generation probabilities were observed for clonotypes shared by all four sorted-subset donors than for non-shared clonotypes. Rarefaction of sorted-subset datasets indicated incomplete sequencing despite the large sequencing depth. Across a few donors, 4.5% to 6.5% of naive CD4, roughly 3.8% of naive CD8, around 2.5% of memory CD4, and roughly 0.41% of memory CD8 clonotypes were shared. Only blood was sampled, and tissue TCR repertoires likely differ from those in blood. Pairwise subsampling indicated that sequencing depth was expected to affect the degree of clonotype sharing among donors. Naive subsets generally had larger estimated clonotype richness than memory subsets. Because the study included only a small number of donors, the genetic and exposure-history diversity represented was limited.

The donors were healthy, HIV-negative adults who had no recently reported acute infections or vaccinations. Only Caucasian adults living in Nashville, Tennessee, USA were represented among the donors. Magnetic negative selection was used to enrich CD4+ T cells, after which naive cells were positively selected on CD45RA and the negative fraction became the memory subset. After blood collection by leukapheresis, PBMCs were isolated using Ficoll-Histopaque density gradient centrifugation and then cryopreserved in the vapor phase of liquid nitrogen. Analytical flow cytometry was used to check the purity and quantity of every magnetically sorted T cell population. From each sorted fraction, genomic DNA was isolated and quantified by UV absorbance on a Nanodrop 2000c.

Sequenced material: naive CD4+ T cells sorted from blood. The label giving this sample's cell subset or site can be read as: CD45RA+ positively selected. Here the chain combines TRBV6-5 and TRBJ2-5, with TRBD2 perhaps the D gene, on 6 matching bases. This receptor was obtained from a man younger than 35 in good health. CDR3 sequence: CASSSRVGGETQYF. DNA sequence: TGTGCCAGCAGCTCTCGCGTGGGGGGAGAGACCCAGTACTTC.